One and the same sample provided the 16 T cell receptor beta chains below, sequenced in a study of T cell repertoires in cytomegalovirus infection. MiXCR was run by TCRdb on the reads, yielding one entry per CDR3 protein. The top ten clones hold more than 15% of a sample with 120,000 to 150,000 distinct CDR3 sequences, about 6% of them seen once. Sequenced: PBMCs. The receptors were sampled from a human donor in good health (CMV status not recorded). Some clones in this sample may be carry-over from other donors' samples.

The rearrangement joins TRBV9 to TRBJ1-2; D is ambiguous. Germline V gene data show CDR1 as SGDLS and CDR2 as YYNGEE. This CDR3 has 14 amino acids. The germline V and J ends were trimmed by 4 bases and 4 bases, with 14 bases remaining between them. CDR3 bases: TGTGCCAGCAGCCCCCCCGGACGGACCTATGGCTACACCTTC. It codes for CASSPPGRTYGYTF. The whole variable domain, remainder taken from reference TRBV9 and TRBJ1-2, is DSGVTQTPKHLITATGQRVTLRCSPRSGDLSVYWYQQSLDQGLQFLIQYYNGEERAKGNILERFSAQQFPDLHSELNLSSLELGDSALYFCASSPPGRTYGYTFGSGTRLTVV.

The table lists this clonotype with a few counts. The chain links TRBV20-1 to TRBJ2-2; a weak D match, TRBD2 (5 bases). Germline V lookup: CDR1 DFQATT, CDR2 SNEGSKA (reference sequence). V was shortened by 0 bases and J by 7 bases, with 15 bases between the two germline ends. The CDR3 runs to 15 residues. CDR3 bases: TGCAGTGCTAGAGAAGGCGCACTGGGGAGCGGGGAGCTGTTTTTT. This codes for CSAREGALGSGELFF.

The J gene is TRBJ1-5, the V gene TRBV20-1; no definite D call. Germline CDR1 DFQATT, CDR2 SNEGSKA (reference sequence). The CDR3 totals 14 residues. V gave up 0 bases and J gave up 4 bases, with 10 bases separating them. For the CDR3, the DNA is TGCAGTGCTAGAGAGATAGGGCAGAATCAGCCCCAGCATTTT. Its translation is CSAREIGQNQPQHF.

In this sample, this clonotype turned up a few times. The chain uses TRBV29-1 and TRBJ2-2; D is unclear. The CDR3 sequence is 12 residues long. With 7 bases removed from V and 6 bases from J, the gap between germline ends came to 12 bases. Germline CDR1 is SQVTM and CDR2 is ANQGSEA. CDR3 DNA: TGCAGCGCTGGGCCTCGTTCCGGGGAGCTGTTTTTT. Translated, it gives CSAGPRSGELFF.

The sample holds many counts of this clonotype. J is TRBJ2-3 and V is TRBV7-8, with 8 positions matching TRBD2. In germline, CDR1 is SGHVS, CDR2 FQNEAQ. This CDR3 has 16 residues. Trimming removed 3 bases from V and 4 bases from J; junction bases left unmatched: 9. The CDR3 protein is CASSFATGGPSDTQYF. The CDR3 DNA is TGTGCCAGCAGCTTCGCAACGGGGGGGCCCTCAGATACGCAGTATTTT.

This clonotype came up many times. The chain couples TRBV7-8 to TRBJ2-3; the D is unclear. The germline gives CDR1 SGHVS, CDR2 FQNEAQ. V lost 6 bases to trimming and J lost 10 bases, with 11 bases between them. The CDR3 is made up of 11 amino acids. The CDR3 bases are TGTGCCAGCAGTGCAGACCTTGCGCAGTATTTT. Encoded protein: CASSADLAQYF.

This clonotype was picked up many times. This chain joins TRBV7-2 and TRBJ2-5, with 12 bases matching TRBD2. The CDR3 totals 17 residues. Germline V lookup: CDR1 SGHTA, CDR2 FQGNSA. Trimming removed 3 bases from V and 8 bases from J; junction bases left unmatched: 13. The CDR3: CASSLRGGTSGFLTQYF. The CDR3 DNA follows: TGTGCCAGCAGCTTGCGGGGAGGGACTAGCGGGTTCCTCACCCAGTACTTC.

The chain employs TRBV2 and TRBJ1-2; D uncertain. Trimming removed 4 bases at V and 1 base at J, with 7 bases between. Germline assignment: CDR1 SNHLY and CDR2 FYNNEI. This CDR3 is built from 13 residues. CDR3 sequence: CASSGDVNYGYTF. CDR3 nucleotides: TGTGCCAGCAGTGGCGATGTTAACTATGGCTACACCTTC.

This clonotype was seen repeatedly, ten times or more. The chain recombines TRBV29-1 with TRBJ2-1, with TRBD2 identical over 16 bases. There are 15 residues in the CDR3. Germline CDR1 is SQVTM and CDR2 is ANQGSEA. The V segment lost 8 bases and the J segment 9 bases; nucleotides outside the gene matches: 10. CDR3 coding DNA: TGCAGCTTTACCGGGACTAGCGGGGGGGCCGGTGAGCAGTTCTTC. It codes for CSFTGTSGGAGEQFF.

This clonotype was recorded a few times. This chain connects TRBV6-8 to TRBJ2-7, with D possibly being TRBD2 (5 bases). This CDR3 has 14 residues. Between the trimmed V and J ends, which lost 2 bases and 6 bases, there was a span of 14 bases. Germline assignment: CDR1 MNHGY and CDR2 SAAAGT. The CDR3 protein is CASSYRSHAGEQYF. The DNA for the CDR3 is TGTGCCAGCAGTTACCGTAGCCACGCGGGCGAGCAGTACTTC.

This clonotype turned up a few times. The genes are TRBV9 and TRBJ2-3, with D perhaps TRBD2 (5 bases). This CDR3 contains 13 residues. Germline V gene data show CDR1 as SGDLS and CDR2 as YYNGEE. V dropped 5 bases and J dropped 6 bases, with 13 bases sitting between them. DNA for the CDR3: TGTGCCAGCAGTTTTGGGAGATCGGATACGCAGTATTTT. Translation: CASSFGRSDTQYF.

This clonotype was counted only a few times. V usage is TRBV6-2 or TRBV6-3 and J usage is TRBJ2-2, with TRBD2 matching 8 bases. Germline values: CDR1 MNHEY, CDR2 SVGEGT. The CDR3 runs 14 residues. V lost 8 bases to trimming and J lost 2 bases; unmatched junction nucleotides: 4. CDR3 coding DNA: TGTGCCAGCCTGGGACTAGGCAACACCGGGGAGCTGTTTTTT. Encoded protein: CASLGLGNTGELFF.

This clonotype was counted at least ten times. This rearrangement joins TRBV7-8 to TRBJ1-6; 9 nucleotides align to TRBD1. Looked up from germline, CDR1 is SGHVS and CDR2 is FQNEAQ. With 5 bases clipped from V and 10 bases from J, the junction kept 12 bases outside the gene matches. The CDR3 consists of 16 residues. Written as DNA, the CDR3 is TGTGCCAGCAGCCCTTGGGGACAGGGACAAGGGTCACCCCTCCACTTT. Protein sequence: CASSPWGQGQGSPLHF.

In its sample, this clonotype was seen a few times. This rearrangement joins TRBV30 to TRBJ2-3; D is perhaps TRBD1 or TRBD2 (5 bases each). The germline gives CDR1 GTSNPN, CDR2 SVGIG (reference sequence). This CDR3 spans 12 amino acids. Trimming left V 3 bases short and J 5 bases short, with 9 bases between. This CDR3 is CAWRGTGDTQYF. In DNA form, the CDR3 reads TGTGCCTGGAGGGGGACGGGAGATACGCAGTATTTT.

This clonotype was seen many times. The V and J genes are TRBV11-3 and TRBJ1-1, with D possibly matching TRBD1 (6 bases). Germline V gene sequence: CDR1 SGHNT, CDR2 YENEEA. The CDR3 has 15 amino acids. With 6 bases removed from V and 3 bases from J, the gap between germline ends came to 17 bases. CDR3 in DNA: TGTGCCAGCAGTCGGGGTCAGAGGGGGGACACTGAAGCTTTCTTT. This sequence encodes CASSRGQRGDTEAFF. The full variable domain, completed using reference TRBV11-3 and TRBJ1-1, is EAGVVQSPRYKIIEKKQPVAFWCNPISGHNTLYWYLQNLGQGPELLIRYENEEAVDDSQLPKDRFSAERLKGVDSTLKIQPAELGDSAVYLCASSRGQRGDTEAFFGQGTRLTVV.

This clonotype was seen at least ten times. The chain joins TRBV6-1 to TRBJ1-5; D ambiguous. This CDR3 spans 12 amino acids. The germline V gene encodes CDR1 MNHNS and CDR2 SASEGT. V was pared by 5 bases and J by 15 bases, with 17 bases between. The CDR3 DNA follows: TGTGCCAGCAGTCAAGGGTCCCTTTTGGGGCATTTT. It encodes CASSQGSLLGHF.